The sequence of this TCR beta chain was determined in a study of monozygotic twins with cystic fibrosis (dated by TCRdb to the early 2020s). Turning to the overall study: Barcoded libraries were made from about 2.7 micrograms of fragmented DNA using roughly 14 PCR cycles. The cohort comprised ten female and six male twin pairs aged about 2.0 to 36.4 years, median roughly 8.8 years, mostly children and adolescents. To assess genetic influence on V and J gene usage, the study compared TCR beta repertoires within and across 16 monozygotic twin pairs with cystic fibrosis. Twins were ranked among about a thousand cohort participants for weight-for-height and FEVPerc (FEV1 disease centile) at the day of blood sampling. Data for three of the twin pairs had already been reported earlier in a different context. Results the study describes overall, beyond this receptor: Monozygotic CF twin pairs shared significantly more nucleotide-identical clonotypes within each pair than unrelated CF individuals shared with one another (P = 0.000026, Mann-Whitney). Simpson clonality was generally low (median approximately 0.009), suggesting a naive-dominated repertoire, with higher clonality in the most severely affected patients. The cohort was small, and the number of shared CDR3s showed no association with age, concordance or disease severity. In 13 of 16 pairs, V gene usage most closely resembled the co-twin's, and the same held for J usage in 8 of 16 pairs, a pattern suggesting genetic constraints.

Following the manufacturer's instructions, the researchers used the immunoSEQ immune profiling system to amplify TCR beta CDR3 regions via multiplex PCR. Sequencing was performed on an Illumina NextSeq system. Per the original workflow: Sequence data were processed on the immunoSEQ Analyzer platform, and clonality was computed as the square root of Simpson's index of productive rearrangements. Similarity in V and J usage was measured by Jensen-Shannon distance, and OLGA was used to compute CDR3 generation probabilities. The researchers looked up shared CDR3 sequences in the immuneACCESS database (August 2020) and in VDJdb (December 2020). TCRdb stores this immuneACCESS table with in-frame sequences only. Part of the clones is absent; in the studies checked, under half of the shortfall reflects unresolved V genes, and no reason is known for the rest. V, J and clone size were drawn from that table, and D and trimming were deduced from the DNA. The sample has around 21,000 clones on record, around nine tenths of them singletons. The ten largest clones represent around 1.3% of the sample.

The twin pairs came from the European Cystic Fibrosis Twin and Sibling Study Cohort, which recruited patients from more than 150 CF clinics across 14 European countries. Zygosity and CFTR genotype were confirmed in-house, and zygosity was tested by multiplex PCR of nine short tandem repeat loci. Peripheral blood was sampled from each twin, with clinical parameters recorded on the day of blood sampling. Phenol/chloroform extraction was used to isolate genomic DNA from peripheral blood cells, and the DNA was then kept in TE buffer at 4 degrees C. The junction shows trimming of 3 bases on V and 5 bases on J, plus 10 bases between the germline ends. According to the germline V gene, CDR1 reads MDHEN and CDR2 reads SYDVKM. The CDR3 measures 13 amino acids from cysteine to phenylalanine. This entry keeps only the CDR3 DNA: 39 bases, framed from base 1. A note on this clone: Its antigen remains unidentified. Qualities for individual bases were not recorded, and no much larger clone is one base off.

Sequencing was carried out using blood. The clonotype was recovered from a woman in her thirties with cystic fibrosis. This chain joins TRBV28 to TRBJ1-1; a tentative D call is TRBD1 (6 bases match). The encoded CDR3 is CASSFSDRTEAFF. The DNA sequence is given as TGTGCCAGCAGTTTCAGTGACAGGACTGAAGCTTTCTTT.